This T cell receptor beta chain was recorded in a study of T cell responses to AZD1222 COVID-19 vaccine. Study conclusions and caveats: The donor group comprised mostly white British people and more females; the analysis possibly underestimated clonal diversity. Once two AZD1222 doses were given, Spike-specific TCR breadth and depth went up. Distributed over spike, vaccine-associated CD4 TCRs predominated at 160-218 and 743-854.

As for this clone: Its antigen is currently unknown. An end of the junction differs from the germline gene, which may be a read error.

Profiled with immunoSEQ multiplex PCR; TCRdb holds only in-frame clones, not every one. This repertoire shows over 150,000 clones, roughly 87% found once; its top ten account for approximately 2.5%. Per germline, CDR1 DFQATT and CDR2 SNEGSKA (reference sequence). CDR3 length: 10 amino acids. The source is an adult in good health. This chain uses TRBV20-1 with TRBJ2-1, with D unclear. Sequenced here: peripheral blood, sampled on day 0 of AZD1222 vaccination. The CDR3 is CSALLNPVVF. The CDR3 DNA follows: TGCAGTGCCCTACTGAACCCGGTGGTCTTC.